This T cell receptor beta chain was recovered during a study of T-cell memory formation after mild COVID-19. Study summary: TCR clusters mostly belonged to single donors. General study results and limits: Clones that got smaller from day 15 to 85 had even CD4/CD8, while clones growing later tipped toward CD4+.

This clonotype was seen ten or more times. Its specificity is not known. TCRdb independently ran MiXCR on the 5' RACE reads; one entry per CDR3 protein. The sample includes 55,000 to 70,000 distinct CDR3 sequences, around a quarter of them seen just once. This TCR was recovered from a young man who had mild COVID-19 (a few samples of this study predate the infection). Cell type and time point are not known. The material sequenced was PBMCs or a T cell subset sorted from them (not recorded which).

The CDR3 loop reads CASSVGQGGIGELFF. CDR3 nucleotide sequence: TGCGCCAGCAGCGTGGGACAGGGAGGGATCGGGGAGCTGTTTTTT. The chain couples TRBV5-1 to TRBJ2-2; 9 nucleotides agree with TRBD1. J lost 7 bases, V lost 4 bases, and 8 bases had no gene match. CDR3 length equals 15 residues. CDR1 SGHRS and CDR2 YFSETQ come from the germline V gene.